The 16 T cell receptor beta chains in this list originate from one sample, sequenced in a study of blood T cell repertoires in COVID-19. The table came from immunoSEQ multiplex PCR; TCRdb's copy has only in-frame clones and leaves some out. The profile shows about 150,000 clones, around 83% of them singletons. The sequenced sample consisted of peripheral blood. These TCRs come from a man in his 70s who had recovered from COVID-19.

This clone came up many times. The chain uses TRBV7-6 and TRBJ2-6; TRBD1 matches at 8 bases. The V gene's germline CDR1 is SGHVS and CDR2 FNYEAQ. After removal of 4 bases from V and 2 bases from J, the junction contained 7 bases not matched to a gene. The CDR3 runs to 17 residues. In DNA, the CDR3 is TGTGCCAGCAGCTCCACGGCCAGGGGGCCTGGGGCCAACGTCCTGACTTTC. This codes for CASSSTARGPGANVLTF.

This chain's CDR3 is CASSPFRFNTEAFF. CDR3 in DNA: TGTGCCAGCAGCCCGTTTAGATTTAACACTGAAGCTTTCTTT. This rearrangement joins TRBV7-9 to TRBJ1-1; D gene uncertain. Germline V gene data show CDR1 as SEHNR and CDR2 as FQNEAQ (reference sequence). Trimming pared 5 bases from V and 2 bases from J, leaving 12 bases between. The CDR3 is made up of 14 amino acids.

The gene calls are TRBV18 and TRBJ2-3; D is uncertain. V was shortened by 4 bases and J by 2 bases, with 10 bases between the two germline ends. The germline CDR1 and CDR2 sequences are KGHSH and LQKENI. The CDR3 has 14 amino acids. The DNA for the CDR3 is TGTGCCAGCTCACTTCAATCTAACACAGATACGCAGTATTTT. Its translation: CASSLQSNTDTQYF. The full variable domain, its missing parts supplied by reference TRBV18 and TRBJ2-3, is NAGVMQNPRHLVRRRGQEARLRCSPMKGHSHVYWYRQLPEEGLKFMVYLQKENIIDESGMPKERFSAEFPKEGPSILRIQQVVRGDSAAYFCASSLQSNTDTQYFGPGTRLTVL.

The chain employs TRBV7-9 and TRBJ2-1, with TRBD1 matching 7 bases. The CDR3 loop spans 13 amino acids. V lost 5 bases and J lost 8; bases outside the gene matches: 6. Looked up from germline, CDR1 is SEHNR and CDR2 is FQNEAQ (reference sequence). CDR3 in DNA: TGTGCCAGCAGCACCTTACAGGGGCATGAGCAGTTCTTC. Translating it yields CASSTLQGHEQFF.

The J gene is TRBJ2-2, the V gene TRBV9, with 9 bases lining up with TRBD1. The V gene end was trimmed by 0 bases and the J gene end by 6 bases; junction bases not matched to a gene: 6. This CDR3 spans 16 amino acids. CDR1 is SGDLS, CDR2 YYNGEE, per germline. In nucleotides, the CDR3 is TGTGCCAGCAGCGTAGGGCACAGGGGGCCGGCCGGGGAGCTGTTTTTT. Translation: CASSVGHRGPAGELFF. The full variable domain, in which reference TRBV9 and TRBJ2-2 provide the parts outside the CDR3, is DSGVTQTPKHLITATGQRVTLRCSPRSGDLSVYWYQQSLDQGLQFLIQYYNGEERAKGNILERFSAQQFPDLHSELNLSSLELGDSALYFCASSVGHRGPAGELFFGEGSRLTVL.

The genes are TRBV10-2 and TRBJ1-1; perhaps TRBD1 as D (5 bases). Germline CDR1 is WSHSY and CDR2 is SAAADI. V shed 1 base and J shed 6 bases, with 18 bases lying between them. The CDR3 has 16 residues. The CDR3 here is CASSEFPWEGISEAFF. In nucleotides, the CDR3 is TGCGCCAGCAGTGAGTTCCCTTGGGAGGGGATTTCTGAAGCTTTCTTT.

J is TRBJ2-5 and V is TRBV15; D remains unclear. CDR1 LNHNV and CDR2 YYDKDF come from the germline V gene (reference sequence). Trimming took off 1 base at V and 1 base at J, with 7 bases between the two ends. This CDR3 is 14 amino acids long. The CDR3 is CATSRVRAQETQYF. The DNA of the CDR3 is TGTGCCACCAGCAGAGTAAGAGCCCAAGAGACCCAGTACTTC. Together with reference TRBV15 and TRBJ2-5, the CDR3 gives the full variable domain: DAMVIQNPRYQVTQFGKPVTLSCSQTLNHNVMYWYQQKSSQAPKLLFHYYDKDFNNEADTPDNFQSRRPNTSFCFLDIRSPGLGDTAMYLCATSRVRAQETQYFGPGTRLLVL.

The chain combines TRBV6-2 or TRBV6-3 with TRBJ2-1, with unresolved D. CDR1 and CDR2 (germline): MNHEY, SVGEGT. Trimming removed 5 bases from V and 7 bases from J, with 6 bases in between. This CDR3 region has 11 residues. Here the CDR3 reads CASSPLNEQFF. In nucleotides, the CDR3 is TGTGCCAGCAGTCCCCTTAATGAGCAGTTCTTC.

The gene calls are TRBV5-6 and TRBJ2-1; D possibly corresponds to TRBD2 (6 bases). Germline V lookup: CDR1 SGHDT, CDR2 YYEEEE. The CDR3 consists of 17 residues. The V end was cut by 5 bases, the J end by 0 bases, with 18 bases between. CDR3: CASRLVAGSSSYNEQFF. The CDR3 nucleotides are TGTGCCAGCAGGTTAGTCGCCGGGAGTAGCTCCTACAATGAGCAGTTCTTC. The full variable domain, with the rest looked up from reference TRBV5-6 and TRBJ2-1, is DAGVTQSPTHLIKTRGQQVTLRCSPKSGHDTVSWYQQALGQGPQFIFQYYEEEERQRGNFPDRFSGHQFPNYSSELNVNALLLGDSALYLCASRLVAGSSSYNEQFFGPGTRLTVL.

CDR3 loop: CASSPPTRNNEQFF. DNA for the CDR3: TGTGCCAGCAGTCCCCCGACAAGAAACAATGAGCAGTTCTTC. V gene TRBV28 combines with J gene TRBJ2-1, with D unclear. V was trimmed by 5 bases and J by 5 bases, leaving 13 bases between them. The CDR3 length is 14 residues. Per the germline V gene, CDR1 is MDHEN and CDR2 is SYDVKM.

The CDR3 sequence is CASSSDIKALHF. Here the CDR3 DNA reads TGTGCCAGCAGCTCCGACATCAAAGCCCTCCACTTT. The chain has TRBV6-5 and TRBJ1-6; D gene unclear. The CDR3 consists of 12 residues. The germline CDR1 and CDR2 sequences are MNHEY and SVGAGI. V was cut by 6 bases and J by 14 bases, with 14 bases left in between.

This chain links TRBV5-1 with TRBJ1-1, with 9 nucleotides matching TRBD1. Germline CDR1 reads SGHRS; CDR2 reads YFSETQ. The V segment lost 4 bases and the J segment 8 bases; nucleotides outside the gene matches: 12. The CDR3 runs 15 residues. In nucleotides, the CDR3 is TGCGCCAGCAGCCGTAACGATGGACAGGGGTTGGAAGCTTTCTTT. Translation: CASSRNDGQGLEAFF. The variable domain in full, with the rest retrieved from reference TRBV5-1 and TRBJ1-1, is KAGVTQTPRYLIKTRGQQVTLSCSPISGHRSVSWYQQTPGQGLQFLFEYFSETQRNKGNFPGRFSGRQFSNSRSEMNVSTLELGDSALYLCASSRNDGQGLEAFFGQGTRLTVV.

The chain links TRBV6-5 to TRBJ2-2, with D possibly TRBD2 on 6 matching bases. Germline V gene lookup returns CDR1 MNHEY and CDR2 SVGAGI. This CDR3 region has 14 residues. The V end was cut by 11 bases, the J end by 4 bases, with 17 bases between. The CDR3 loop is CAARGGTGTGELFF. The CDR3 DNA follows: TGTGCCGCCCGGGGCGGGACGGGCACCGGGGAGCTGTTTTTT.

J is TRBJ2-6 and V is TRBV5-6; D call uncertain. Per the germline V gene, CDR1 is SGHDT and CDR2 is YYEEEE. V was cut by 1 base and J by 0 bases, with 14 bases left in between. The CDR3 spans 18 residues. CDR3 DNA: TGTGCCAGCAGCTTGCTTGGAGACCCTAGCTCTGGGGCCAACGTCCTGACTTTC. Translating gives CASSLLGDPSSGANVLTF.

CDR3 loop: CAIWDIALETQYF. For the CDR3, the DNA is TGTGCCATCTGGGACATCGCCTTGGAGACCCAGTACTTC. V is TRBV10-3 and J is TRBJ2-5; possibly TRBD1 for D (6 bases). CDR3 length: 13 amino acids. The germline V gene encodes CDR1 ENHRY and CDR2 SYGVKD. Deletions cut 8 bases from V and 5 bases from J, with 15 bases between.

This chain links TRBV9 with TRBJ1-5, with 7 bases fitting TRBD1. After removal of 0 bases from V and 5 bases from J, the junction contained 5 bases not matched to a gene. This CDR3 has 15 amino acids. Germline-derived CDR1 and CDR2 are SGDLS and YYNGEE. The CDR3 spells CASSVAGGTDQPQHF. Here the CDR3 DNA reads TGTGCCAGCAGCGTAGCAGGAGGGACAGATCAGCCCCAGCATTTT.